The 31 T cell receptor beta chains below were found in one sample sequenced in a study of T cell responses to AZD1222 COVID-19 vaccine. TCRdb keeps only in-frame clones here, not all; method: immunoSEQ multiplex PCR. Among some 120,000 clones listed, roughly 90% were seen once. The specimen was peripheral blood, collected on day 0 of AZD1222 vaccination. These TCRs come from an adult in good health.

The chain couples TRBV10-1 to TRBJ2-3; 7 nucleotides line up with TRBD2. CDR1 is WNHNN, CDR2 SYGVQD, per germline (reference sequence). V shed 3 bases, J shed 5 bases, and the junction held 5 bases outside the gene matches. This CDR3 region has 14 residues. CDR3 residues: CASSDAGAVDTQYF. The DNA for the CDR3 is TGCGCCAGCAGTGACGCGGGAGCGGTAGATACGCAGTATTTT.

The genes are TRBV4-2 and TRBJ2-1; possibly TRBD1 for D (6 bases). V was clipped by 3 bases and J by 8 bases, with 11 bases between them. Germline values: CDR1 LGHNA, CDR2 YNFKEQ. The CDR3 loop spans 13 amino acids. The CDR3 loop is CASSHTGIHEQFF. The CDR3 nucleotides are TGTGCCAGCAGCCATACAGGGATCCATGAGCAGTTCTTC.

CDR3 protein: CASSIEGVQPQHF. DNA of the CDR3: TGTGCCAGTAGTATAGAGGGGGTCCAGCCCCAGCATTTT. V and J are TRBV19 and TRBJ1-5; D might be TRBD1 (5 bases). The CDR3 runs 13 residues. Trimming removed 0 bases at V and 7 bases at J, with 7 bases between. Germline values: CDR1 LNHDA, CDR2 SQIVND (reference sequence). Full variable domain (remainder filled in from reference TRBV19 and TRBJ1-5): DGGITQSPKYLFRKEGQNVTLSCEQNLNHDAMYWYRQDPGQGLRLIYYSQIVNDFQKGDIAEGYSVSREKKESFPLTVTSAQKNPTAFYLCASSIEGVQPQHFGDGTRLSIL.

The V gene is TRBV5-4, the J gene TRBJ2-1; 9 bases are a match to TRBD2. The CDR3 consists of 15 residues. Trimming removed 4 bases from V and 12 bases from J; junction bases left unmatched: 14. Germline V lookup: CDR1 SGHNT, CDR2 YYREEE (reference sequence). The CDR3 loop is CASSPGLAGTTGQFF. The CDR3 DNA is TGTGCCAGCAGCCCCGGGCTAGCGGGGACCACAGGGCAGTTCTTC.

J is TRBJ2-1 and V is TRBV5-1; 10 nucleotides agree with TRBD1. Germline CDR1 and CDR2: SGHRS and YFSETQ. After removal of 5 bases from V and 0 bases from J, the junction contained 5 bases not matched to a gene. The CDR3 loop spans 16 amino acids. In DNA form, the CDR3 reads TGCGCCAGCAGGCCGGGACAGGGGAGCTCCTACAATGAGCAGTTCTTC. This translates into CASRPGQGSSYNEQFF.

This chain joins TRBV5-1 and TRBJ2-3; no clear D. V was shortened by 4 bases and J by 0 bases, with 15 bases between the two germline ends. Germline assignment: CDR1 SGHRS and CDR2 YFSETQ. The CDR3 runs to 16 residues. CDR3 sequence: CASSGRGVTSTDTQYF. CDR3 in DNA: TGCGCCAGCAGCGGGCGAGGTGTAACTAGCACAGATACGCAGTATTTT.

The chain uses TRBV28 and TRBJ1-2; 10 bases align to TRBD1. The CDR3 runs 17 residues. V lost 5 bases to trimming and J lost 4 bases; unmatched junction nucleotides: 13. From germline, CDR1 is MDHEN and CDR2 SYDVKM. Here the CDR3 DNA reads TGTGCCAGCAGTACAGACAGGGGGCTATCTGGGCTCTATGGCTACACCTTC. It specifies CASSTDRGLSGLYGYTF.

This chain links TRBV5-4 with TRBJ1-4; 8 bases map to TRBD1. The CDR3 spans 16 residues. Germline assignment: CDR1 SGHNT and CDR2 YYREEE (reference sequence). V gave up 3 bases and J gave up 5 bases; unmatched junction bases: 9. This chain's CDR3 is CASSSGTGRGNEKLFF. The DNA of the CDR3 is TGTGCCAGCAGCTCCGGGACAGGCCGGGGGAATGAAAAACTGTTTTTT.

This chain uses TRBV14 with TRBJ1-1; D unclear. CDR3 length equals 15 residues. Germline V lookup: CDR1 SGHDN, CDR2 FVKESK. The germline V and J ends were trimmed by 3 bases and 0 bases, with 11 bases remaining between them. The chain's CDR3 is CASSHRNRLNTEAFF. CDR3 sequence (DNA): TGTGCCAGCAGCCACAGGAACAGACTGAACACTGAAGCTTTCTTT.

This chain links TRBV9 with TRBJ2-7; the match to TRBD2 covers 12 bases. The V gene end was trimmed by 0 bases and the J gene end by 6 bases; junction bases not matched to a gene: 10. This CDR3 has 17 amino acids. Germline values: CDR1 SGDLS, CDR2 YYNGEE. The CDR3 here is CASSVGLAGGPPFEQYF. CDR3 DNA sequence: TGTGCCAGCAGCGTAGGGCTAGCGGGAGGGCCCCCTTTCGAGCAGTACTTC.

The V gene is TRBV25-1, the J gene TRBJ2-7, with D possibly being TRBD2 (6 bases). Trimming shortened V by 8 bases and J by 4 bases, and 9 bases separated the two germline ends. Germline CDR1 is MGHDK and CDR2 is SYGVNS. The CDR3 spans 11 residues. The CDR3 DNA reads as TGTGCCAGCGGAGGGATTTACGAGCAGTACTTC. Translation gives CASGGIYEQYF.

This clone has only one observation. This rearrangement joins TRBV9 to TRBJ1-1; 9 bases line up with TRBD1. This CDR3 has 15 amino acids. The J segment lost 7 bases and the V segment lost 0 bases, leaving 7 bases of the junction unmatched. CDR1 is SGDLS, CDR2 YYNGEE, per germline. CDR3 coding DNA: TGTGCCAGCAGCGTAGGGGGACAGGGCATAGGTGAAGCTTTCTTT. Its protein product is CASSVGGQGIGEAFF. The full variable domain, its missing parts supplied by reference TRBV9 and TRBJ1-1, is DSGVTQTPKHLITATGQRVTLRCSPRSGDLSVYWYQQSLDQGLQFLIQYYNGEERAKGNILERFSAQQFPDLHSELNLSSLELGDSALYFCASSVGGQGIGEAFFGQGTRLTVV.

The chain has TRBV25-1 and TRBJ2-1; D gene ambiguous. Germline lookup yields CDR1 MGHDK and CDR2 SYGVNS. This CDR3 is built from 17 residues. V dropped 1 base and J dropped 8 bases, with 21 bases sitting between them. CDR3 nucleotide sequence: TGTGCCAGCAGTGAATCAGCCGCGCGGACGCCACGGGATGAGCAGTTCTTC. Encoded protein: CASSESAARTPRDEQFF. Full variable domain (remainder filled in from reference TRBV25-1 and TRBJ2-1): EADIYQTPRYLVIGTGKKITLECSQTMGHDKMYWYQQDPGMELHLIHYSYGVNSTEKGDLSSESTVSRIRTEHFPLTLESARPSHTSQYLCASSESAARTPRDEQFFGPGTRLTVL.

The chain carries TRBV7-2 and TRBJ2-1; 8 nucleotides agree with TRBD1. V shed 5 bases and J 10 bases; nucleotides not matched to a gene: 7. The germline V gene encodes CDR1 SGHTA and CDR2 FQGNSA. CDR3 size: 13 residues. CDR3 nucleotide sequence: TGTGCCAGCAGCCTCGGACAGGGACGCGAGCAGTTCTTC. Amino acids: CASSLGQGREQFF.

The chain carries TRBV5-1 and TRBJ2-1; 8 bases fit TRBD2. The CDR3 length is 14 residues. Germline V gene data show CDR1 as SGHRS and CDR2 as YFSETQ. The V gene end was trimmed by 3 bases and the J gene end by 10 bases; junction bases not matched to a gene: 9. DNA for the CDR3: TGCGCCAGCAGCTCCTCGGGGGTAGCGGGAGAGCAGTTCTTC. It translates to CASSSSGVAGEQFF.

This clone was observed a handful of times. This rearrangement joins TRBV7-9 to TRBJ2-3, with D possibly being TRBD1 or TRBD2 (5 bases each). The CDR3 consists of 13 residues. Germline assignment: CDR1 SEHNR and CDR2 FQNEAQ (reference sequence). Between the trimmed V and J ends, which lost 5 bases and 4 bases, there was a span of 10 bases. CDR3 protein: CASSPRGPDTQYF. Here the CDR3 DNA reads TGTGCCAGCAGCCCTCGGGGCCCAGATACGCAGTATTTT.

The genes are TRBV19 and TRBJ1-5; 12 positions match TRBD1. Per germline, CDR1 LNHDA and CDR2 SQIVND (reference sequence). V lost 5 bases, J lost 5 bases, and 7 bases stayed unmatched. The CDR3 is 16 amino acids. This CDR3 is CASSFRDRGLDQPQHF. CDR3 nucleotide sequence: TGTGCCAGTAGTTTCAGGGACAGGGGGCTTGATCAGCCCCAGCATTTT.

V usage is TRBV4-3 and J usage is TRBJ2-5; a possible D gene is TRBD1 (6 bases). The CDR3 consists of 15 residues. The V end was cut by 1 base, the J end by 6 bases, with 15 bases between. Germline-derived CDR1 and CDR2 are LGHNA and YSLEER. The CDR3 spells CASSQGQGQGKTQYF. CDR3 in DNA: TGCGCCAGCAGCCAAGGCCAGGGGCAGGGGAAGACCCAGTACTTC.

In DNA form, the CDR3 reads TGCGCCAGCGGCGCGACAGGCTACGGCTACACCTTC. It encodes CASGATGYGYTF. The chain joins TRBV5-1 to TRBJ1-2; D is possibly TRBD1 (6 bases). The V gene's germline CDR1 is SGHRS and CDR2 YFSETQ. V lost 7 bases to trimming and J lost 8 bases, with 15 bases between them. The CDR3 covers 12 residues.

J is TRBJ2-7 and V is TRBV27; possibly TRBD2 for D (5 bases). Germline CDR1 MNHEY, CDR2 SMNVEV (reference sequence). The V end lost 3 bases, the J end lost 7 bases, and 25 bases lay between the germline ends. This CDR3 region has 17 residues. The CDR3 sequence: CASSFSFEGGLILEQYF. Written as DNA, the CDR3 is TGTGCCAGCAGTTTTTCGTTCGAGGGCGGCCTAATCTTAGAGCAGTACTTC.

The chain recombines TRBV27 with TRBJ2-4; TRBD1 matches 10 bases. With V trimmed by 6 bases and J by 8 bases, 4 bases remained unmatched. The CDR3 totals 13 residues. Looked up from germline, CDR1 is MNHEY and CDR2 is SMNVEV (reference sequence). The CDR3: CASRRTGGDIQYF. CDR3 DNA: TGTGCCAGCAGGAGGACAGGGGGAGACATTCAGTACTTC.

This CDR3 reads CASSVRPVNTGELFF. The CDR3 DNA is TGTGCCAGCAGCGTGAGGCCAGTCAACACCGGGGAGCTGTTTTTT. The rearrangement joins TRBV9 to TRBJ2-2, with unresolved D. The CDR3 is 15 amino acids. The V and J ends lost 2 bases and 2 bases respectively, with 10 bases between them. Germline loops: CDR1 SGDLS, CDR2 YYNGEE.

The chain employs TRBV7-9 and TRBJ1-6, with D possibly TRBD1 on 6 matching bases. The CDR3 has 13 residues. Per germline, CDR1 SEHNR and CDR2 FQNEAQ (reference sequence). V lost 4 bases and J 8 bases, leaving 9 bases between the germline ends. The CDR3 DNA reads as TGTGCCAGCAGCTCGGACAGATATTCACCCCTCCACTTT. It codes for CASSSDRYSPLHF.

V gene TRBV28 combines with J gene TRBJ2-1; 12 bases fit TRBD2. The J segment lost 7 bases and the V segment lost 6 bases, leaving 10 bases of the junction unmatched. The CDR3 runs to 16 residues. Germline V lookup: CDR1 MDHEN, CDR2 SYDVKM. DNA of the CDR3: TGTGCCAGCAGCCACTACCGACTAGCGGGGGCGAATGAGCAGTTCTTC. The encoded protein is CASSHYRLAGANEQFF.

The chain uses TRBV7-9 and TRBJ1-1; weak D call: TRBD1 (6 bases). Deletions cut 5 bases from V and 4 bases from J, with 14 bases between. Looked up from germline, CDR1 is SEHNR and CDR2 is FQNEAQ (reference sequence). This CDR3 is 14 amino acids long. The CDR3 nucleotides read TGTGCCAGCAGCCCCTGGGACACGGGCACTGAAGCTTTCTTT. Its protein product is CASSPWDTGTEAFF.

The chain employs TRBV9 and TRBJ2-5; 7 bases are shared with TRBD2. Per germline, CDR1 SGDLS and CDR2 YYNGEE. Trimming took 4 bases from V and 2 from J; bases not matched to a gene: 8. The CDR3 totals 15 residues. The CDR3 DNA sequence: TGTGCCAGCAGCCCAACCGGGACTACTCAAGAGACCCAGTACTTC. Translated: CASSPTGTTQETQYF. The complete variable domain, with remaining parts taken from reference TRBV9 and TRBJ2-5, reads DSGVTQTPKHLITATGQRVTLRCSPRSGDLSVYWYQQSLDQGLQFLIQYYNGEERAKGNILERFSAQQFPDLHSELNLSSLELGDSALYFCASSPTGTTQETQYFGPGTRLLVL.

This chain joins TRBV19 and TRBJ1-5; D perhaps matches TRBD1 (5 bases). Trimming took off 3 bases at V and 6 bases at J, with 15 bases between the two ends. Germline CDR1 LNHDA, CDR2 SQIVND (reference sequence). This CDR3 comprises 15 residues. For the CDR3, the DNA is TGTGCCAGTAGTATGGGGACTAGAGGGCGTCAGCCCCAGCATTTT. Translation gives CASSMGTRGRQPQHF.

This chain uses TRBV6-1 with TRBJ1-2; the D gene is possibly TRBD1 (5 bases). The ends were cut back, 2 bases at V and 1 base at J, with 11 bases in the middle. The CDR3 has 15 amino acids. Germline CDR1 reads MNHNS; CDR2 reads SASEGT. DNA for the CDR3: TGTGCCAGCAGTGAATGGGGCAGCGTTAACTATGGCTACACCTTC. Translation: CASSEWGSVNYGYTF.

The chain couples TRBV19 to TRBJ2-3; 8 bases are shared with TRBD2. The CDR3 is made up of 15 amino acids. The V gene's germline CDR1 is LNHDA and CDR2 SQIVND (reference sequence). Germline trimming cut 7 bases from V and 2 bases from J; bases unmatched to any gene: 8. CDR3 sequence (DNA): TGTGCCAGTACCGTAGCGGGAAACCCCACAGATACGCAGTATTTT. Translation: CASTVAGNPTDTQYF. Using reference TRBV19 and TRBJ2-3 for the parts outside the CDR3, the full variable domain is DGGITQSPKYLFRKEGQNVTLSCEQNLNHDAMYWYRQDPGQGLRLIYYSQIVNDFQKGDIAEGYSVSREKKESFPLTVTSAQKNPTAFYLCASTVAGNPTDTQYFGPGTRLTVL.

The rearrangement links TRBV27 to TRBJ2-5, with D possibly matching TRBD1 (5 bases). CDR1 and CDR2 (germline): MNHEY, SMNVEV (reference sequence). The CDR3 totals 13 residues. V was clipped by 5 bases and J by 5 bases, with 12 bases between them. Here the CDR3 DNA reads TGTGCCAGCAGTCAGGGTACTGGCGAGACCCAGTACTTC. Amino acid sequence: CASSQGTGETQYF.

The chain has TRBV18 and TRBJ2-5; no definite D call. Germline CDR1 and CDR2: KGHSH and LQKENI. V was shortened by 1 base and J by 2 bases, with 11 bases between the two germline ends. This CDR3 has 15 amino acids. DNA of the CDR3: TGTGCCAGCTCACCACAGGGAACTGAGCAAGAGACCCAGTACTTC. Translated, it gives CASSPQGTEQETQYF.